This TCR beta chain was sequenced in a study of monozygotic twins with inflammatory bowel disease. Study-wide findings and caveats: Twins with IBD had fewer clonotypes in common with others than healthy twins, particularly during disease activity.

The CDR3 has 15 residues. Germline CDR1 and CDR2: SGHTS and YDEGEE. In regard to this clonotype: What it binds is unknown.

TCRdb reprocessed the 5' RACE reads and stores each CDR3 protein as one record, lacking DNA. Across about 350,000 distinct CDR3 sequences, the top ten clones capture over 2% of the sample. This TCR derives from a human donor with ulcerative colitis or Crohn's disease, or a healthy co-twin of an affected twin (not recorded which). Source material: blood. The V gene is TRBV5-8, the J gene TRBJ1-1; TCRdb gives TRBD1 as the D gene, but with no DNA this cannot be confirmed. CDR3: CASSLEGGPGQGCLF.